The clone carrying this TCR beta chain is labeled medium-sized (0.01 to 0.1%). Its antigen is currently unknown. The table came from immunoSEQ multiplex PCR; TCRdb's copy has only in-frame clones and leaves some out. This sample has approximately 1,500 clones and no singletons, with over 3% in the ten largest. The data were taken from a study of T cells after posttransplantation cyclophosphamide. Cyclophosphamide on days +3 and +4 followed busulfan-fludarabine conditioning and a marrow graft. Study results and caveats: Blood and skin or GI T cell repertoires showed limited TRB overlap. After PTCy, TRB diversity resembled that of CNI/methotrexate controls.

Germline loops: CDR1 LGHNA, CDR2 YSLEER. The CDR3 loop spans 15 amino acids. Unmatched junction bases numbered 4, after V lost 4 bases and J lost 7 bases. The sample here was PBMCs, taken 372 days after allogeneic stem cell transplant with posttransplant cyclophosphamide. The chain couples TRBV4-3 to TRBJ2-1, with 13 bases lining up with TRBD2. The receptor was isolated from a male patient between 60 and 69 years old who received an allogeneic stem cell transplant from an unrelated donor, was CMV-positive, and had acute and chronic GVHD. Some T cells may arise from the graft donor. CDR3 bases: TGCGCCAGCAGCCGAGGGACTAGCGGGAAGAATGAGCAGTTCTTC. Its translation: CASSRGTSGKNEQFF.